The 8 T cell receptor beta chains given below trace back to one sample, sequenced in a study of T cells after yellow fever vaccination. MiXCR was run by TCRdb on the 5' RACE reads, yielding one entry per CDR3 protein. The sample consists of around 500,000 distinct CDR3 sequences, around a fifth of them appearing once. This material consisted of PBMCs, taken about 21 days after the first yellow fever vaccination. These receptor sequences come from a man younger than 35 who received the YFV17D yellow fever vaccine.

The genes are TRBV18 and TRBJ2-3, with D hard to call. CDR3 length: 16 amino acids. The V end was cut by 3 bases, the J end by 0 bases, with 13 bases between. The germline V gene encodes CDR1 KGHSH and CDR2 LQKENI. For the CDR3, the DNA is TGTGCCAGCTCACCCTTGAATCCAATAAGCACAGATACGCAGTATTTT. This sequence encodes CASSPLNPISTDTQYF.

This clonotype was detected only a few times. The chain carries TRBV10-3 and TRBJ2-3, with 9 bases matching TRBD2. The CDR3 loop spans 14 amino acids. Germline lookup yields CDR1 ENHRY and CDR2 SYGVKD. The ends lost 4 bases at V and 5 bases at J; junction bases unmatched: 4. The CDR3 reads CAISGGGAGDTQYF. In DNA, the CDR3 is TGTGCCATCAGTGGCGGGGGGGCTGGAGATACGCAGTATTTT.

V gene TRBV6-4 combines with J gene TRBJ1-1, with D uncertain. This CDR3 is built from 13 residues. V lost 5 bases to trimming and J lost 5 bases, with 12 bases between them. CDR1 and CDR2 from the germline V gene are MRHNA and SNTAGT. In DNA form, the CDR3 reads TGTGCCAGCAGTCGTACATGGTGGACTGAAGCTTTCTTT. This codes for CASSRTWWTEAFF.

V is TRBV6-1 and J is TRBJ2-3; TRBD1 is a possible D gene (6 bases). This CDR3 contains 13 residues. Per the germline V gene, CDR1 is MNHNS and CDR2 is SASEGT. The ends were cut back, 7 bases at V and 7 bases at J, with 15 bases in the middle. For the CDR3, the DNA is TGTGCCAGCAAAGACCGGGACAAGCATACGCAGTATTTT. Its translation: CASKDRDKHTQYF.

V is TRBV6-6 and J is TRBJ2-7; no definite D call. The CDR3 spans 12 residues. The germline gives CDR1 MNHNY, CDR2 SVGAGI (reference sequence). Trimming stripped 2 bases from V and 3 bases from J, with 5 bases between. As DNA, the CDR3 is TGTGCCAGCAGTTACCGGAGCTACGAGCAGTACGTC. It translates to CASSYRSYEQYV.

The CDR3 spells CASSYFFGTAEAFF. The CDR3 DNA follows: TGTGCCAGCAGTTACTTCTTCGGGACAGCTGAAGCTTTCTTT. The genes are TRBV6-2 or TRBV6-3 and TRBJ1-1; 7 bases match TRBD1. Trimming at V came to 1 base and at J to 6 bases, leaving 5 bases not matched to a gene. The CDR3 length is 14 residues. CDR1 and CDR2 from the germline V gene are MNHEY and SVGEGT.

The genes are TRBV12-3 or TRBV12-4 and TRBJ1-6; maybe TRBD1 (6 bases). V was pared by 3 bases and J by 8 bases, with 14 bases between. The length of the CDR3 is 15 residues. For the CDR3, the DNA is TGTGCCAGCAGTTTGAGGGGGGGGAGGGATTCACCCCTCCACTTT. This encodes CASSLRGGRDSPLHF.

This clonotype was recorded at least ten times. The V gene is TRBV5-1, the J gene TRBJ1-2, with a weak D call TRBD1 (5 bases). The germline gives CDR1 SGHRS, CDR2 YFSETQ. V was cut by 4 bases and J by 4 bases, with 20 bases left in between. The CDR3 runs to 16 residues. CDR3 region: CASSPSPATDLYGYTF. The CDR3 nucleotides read TGCGCCAGCAGCCCCTCCCCCGCGACAGACCTCTATGGCTACACCTTC.